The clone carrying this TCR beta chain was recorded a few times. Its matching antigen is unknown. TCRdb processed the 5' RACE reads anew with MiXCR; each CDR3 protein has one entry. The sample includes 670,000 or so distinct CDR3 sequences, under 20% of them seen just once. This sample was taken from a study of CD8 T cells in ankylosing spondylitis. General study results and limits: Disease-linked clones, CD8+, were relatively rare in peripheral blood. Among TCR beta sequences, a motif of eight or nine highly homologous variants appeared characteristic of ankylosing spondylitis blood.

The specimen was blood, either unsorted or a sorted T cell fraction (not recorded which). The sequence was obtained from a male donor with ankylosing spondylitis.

The CDR3 DNA reads as TGTGCCAGCAGGAACTCTTTACAGGGGGGCGGCTTCGAGCAGTACTTC. Protein: CASRNSLQGGGFEQYF. The chain recombines TRBV6-1 with TRBJ2-7; the match to TRBD1 covers 8 bases. Trimming removed 6 bases from V and 6 bases from J; junction bases left unmatched: 16. The CDR3 loop spans 16 amino acids. CDR1 is MNHNS, CDR2 SASEGT, per germline.